Listed below are T cell receptor beta chains from one sample, sequenced in a study of beta chain features in type 1 diabetes. Measured with immunoSEQ multiplex PCR; TCRdb has only the in-frame clones, and not every one. The sample holds approximately 170,000 clones; about 8% are singletons and the top ten take approximately 1%. The sample comprised central memory CD4+ T cells from blood. The receptor set was obtained from a woman aged 35 to 49 with type 1 diabetes. The CDR3 runs from the conserved cysteine through the conserved F or W. The D gene is left open where the match is weak. Size is stated for part of the rows, as once, few or many counts, or as a class when the clone is expanded.

J	V	D	size	DNA	CDR3
TRBJ2-1	TRBV5-4	-	-	TGTGCCAGCAGCTTAGGTGGAGGTTACAATGAGCAGTTCTTC	CASSLGGGYNEQFF
TRBJ2-3	TRBV25-1	TRBD2	few	TGTGCCAGCGGACTAGCGGGATCAGATACGCAGTATTTT	CASGLAGSDTQYF
TRBJ1-4	TRBV7-9	-	few	TGTGCCAGCAGCTGGGCTTCAACTAATGAAAAACTGTTTTTT	CASSWASTNEKLFF
TRBJ2-1	TRBV5-4	-	few	TGTGCCAGCAGCTCCCGGGACTCCTCCTCCTACAATGAGCAGTTCTTC	CASSSRDSSSYNEQFF
TRBJ2-5	TRBV7-3	TRBD2	few	TGTGCCAGCGCCCCCAGGGCGGGAGCACGGGAGACCCAGTACTTC	CASAPRAGARETQYF
TRBJ1-5	TRBV5-6	-	few	TGTGCCAGCAGCCGACGACGGGATTGGAGCAATCAGCCCCAGCATTTT	CASSRRRDWSNQPQHF
TRBJ2-3	TRBV2	-	-	TGTGCCAGCATCCTCGCAGATACGCAGTATTTT	CASILADTQYF
TRBJ2-7	TRBV6-5	TRBD1	-	TGTGCCAGCAGTTACTCACAGGGGGCGAATCCTCACGAGCAGTACTTC	CASSYSQGANPHEQYF
TRBJ2-1	TRBV29-1	TRBD2	-	TGCAGCGTCCGTAGGACTAGCGGGGGGCCTTACAATGAGCAGTTCTTC	CSVRRTSGGPYNEQFF
TRBJ1-2	TRBV30	TRBD1	-	TGTGCCTGGAGTCGGCAGGGGGCGCGACGAATTACTAACTATGGCTACACCTTC	CAWSRQGARRITNYGYTF
TRBJ2-2	TRBV19	-	-	TGTGCCAGTAGTCTCAAAGGACAGTCGAACACCGGGGAGCTGTTTTTT	CASSLKGQSNTGELFF
TRBJ1-2	TRBV6-6	-	few	TGTGCCAGCATGGAGGGAAACTATGGCTACACCTTC	CASMEGNYGYTF
TRBJ2-7	TRBV28	-	-	TGTGCCAGCAGTCCCGGGACATCTTTCTCCTACGAGCAGTACTTC	CASSPGTSFSYEQYF
TRBJ1-1	TRBV29-1	-	few	TGCAGCGCAGGGGAGCTGAACACTGAAGCTTTCTTT	CSAGELNTEAFF
TRBJ2-7	TRBV28	-	few	TGTGCCAGCAGTCCCCAGGGGCTTAGCTCCTACGAGCAGTACTTC	CASSPQGLSSYEQYF
TRBJ2-5	TRBV19	-	-	TGTGCCAGTAGTCCCTCTCAAGAGACCCAGTACTTC	CASSPSQETQYF
TRBJ1-5	TRBV18	-	-	TGTGCCAGCACCCGGGGGGGAATCGGCAATCAGCCCCAGCATTTT	CASTRGGIGNQPQHF
TRBJ1-3	TRBV7-2	-	-	TGTGCCAGCAGCTCCGGGGAGGGAAACACCATATATTTT	CASSSGEGNTIYF
TRBJ2-1	TRBV15	TRBD2	-	TGTGCCACCAGCAGGCCCAGCGGGACTAGTGAGCAGTTCTTC	CATSRPSGTSEQFF
TRBJ1-2	TRBV6-1	TRBD1	-	TGTGCCAGCAGTTTAGACAGGGACGATGGCTACACCTTC	CASSLDRDDGYTF